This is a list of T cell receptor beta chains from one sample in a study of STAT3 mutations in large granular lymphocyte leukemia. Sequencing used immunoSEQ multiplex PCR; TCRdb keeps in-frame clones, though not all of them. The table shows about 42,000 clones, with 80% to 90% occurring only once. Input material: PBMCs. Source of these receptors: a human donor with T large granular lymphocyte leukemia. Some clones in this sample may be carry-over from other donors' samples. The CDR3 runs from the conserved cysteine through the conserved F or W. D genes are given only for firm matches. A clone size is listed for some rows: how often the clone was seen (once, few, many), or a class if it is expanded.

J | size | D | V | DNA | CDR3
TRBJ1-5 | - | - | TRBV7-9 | TGTGCCAGCAGCTGGGGACGTAGCAATCAGCCCCAGCATTTT | CASSWGRSNQPQHF
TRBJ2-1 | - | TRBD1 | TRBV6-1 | TGTGCCAGCAGCGAACAGGGGTATGAGCAGTTCTTC | CASSEQGYEQFF
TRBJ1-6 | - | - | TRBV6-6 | TGTGCCAGCAGTTATGGGGACGGGAAAAATTCACCCCTCCACTTT | CASSYGDGKNSPLHF
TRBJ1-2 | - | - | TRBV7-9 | TGTGCCAGCAGCTTAGCTGGCCCGGATGGCTACACCTTC | CASSLAGPDGYTF
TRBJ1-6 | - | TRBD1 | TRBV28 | TGTGCCAGCAGCCACAGGGGGCTAGCCTATAATTCACCCCTCCACTTT | CASSHRGLAYNSPLHF
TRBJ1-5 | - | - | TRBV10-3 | TGTGCCACCAGGGACTGGGAGGGTGGAAATCAGCCCCAGCATTTT | CATRDWEGGNQPQHF
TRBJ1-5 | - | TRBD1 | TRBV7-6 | TGTGCCAGCAGCTCCCGAGGGGGCGCGGGTCAGCCCCAGCATTTT | CASSSRGGAGQPQHF
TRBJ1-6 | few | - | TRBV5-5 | TGTGCCAGCAGCTTGTCCCCTTGGAGTTCACCCCTCCACTTT | CASSLSPWSSPLHF
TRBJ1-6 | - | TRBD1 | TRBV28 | TGTGCCAGCAGCTCTGGACAGGGGGATTCACCCCTCCACTTT | CASSSGQGDSPLHF
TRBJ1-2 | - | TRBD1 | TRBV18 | TGTGCCAGCTCACCATGGCTCGGGGGGACAGCAAATGGCTACACCTTC | CASSPWLGGTANGYTF
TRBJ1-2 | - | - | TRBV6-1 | TGTGCCAGCAGTGAAGGTCGGAGATTTGGCAGGGGAGGGGGTAACTATGGCTACACCTTC | CASSEGRRFGRGGGNYGYTF
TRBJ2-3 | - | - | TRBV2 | TGTGCCAGCAAACTAGAGGGCACGCAGTATTTT | CASKLEGTQYF
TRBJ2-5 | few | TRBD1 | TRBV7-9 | TGTGCCAGCAGCTTATGGATAGGGACAGGGGAAGAGACCCAGTACTTC | CASSLWIGTGEETQYF
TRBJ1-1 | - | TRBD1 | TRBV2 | TGTGCCAGCAAACTGGACAGGGGGGGAACTGAAGCTTTCTTT | CASKLDRGGTEAFF
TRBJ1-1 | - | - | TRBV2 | TGTGCCAGCAGTGCACCTATGGGGGGCGCGTCTGAAGCTTTCTTT | CASSAPMGGASEAFF
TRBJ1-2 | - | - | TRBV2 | TGTGCCAGCAGTTACGGCCCGAAGAATGGCTACACCTTC | CASSYGPKNGYTF
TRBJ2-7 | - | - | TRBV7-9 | TGTGCCAGCAGCCCCCGGGGTAGGTCTTCCTACGAGCAGTACTTC | CASSPRGRSSYEQYF
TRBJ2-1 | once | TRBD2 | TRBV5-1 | TGCGCCAGCAGCTTGGCGCCGCCGGGACTAGCGCTCCACAATGAGCAGTTCTTC | CASSLAPPGLALHNEQFF
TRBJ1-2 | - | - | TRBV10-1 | TGCGCCAGCCCCCCGGGGGCCTCCCCCCTCTATGGCTACACCTTC | CASPPGASPLYGYTF
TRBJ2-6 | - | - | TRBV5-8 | TGTGCCAGCAGCTATCCGACAGGGGCCAACGTCCTGACTTTC | CASSYPTGANVLTF
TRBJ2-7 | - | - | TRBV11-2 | TGTGCCAGCAGCCCGCTTCGCATCTACGAGCAGTACTTC | CASSPLRIYEQYF
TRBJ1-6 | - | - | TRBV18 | TGTGCCAGCTCACCGTCGTGGAGGGATAATTCACCCCTCCACTTT | CASSPSWRDNSPLHF